The rows below give T cell receptor beta chains drawn from one sample of a study of cytomegalovirus exposure and HLA in healthy donors. Produced via immunoSEQ multiplex PCR; TCRdb's table is partial and in-frame only. Of around 190,000 clones listed, about 81% are singletons. The specimen sequenced was PBMCs. The origin of the receptors is a man aged 18 to 30 in good health and CMV-seronegative. CDR3s include the opening cysteine and the closing phenylalanine or tryptophan. The order of the fields is V gene, J gene, clone size, D gene, CDR3 protein, CDR3 DNA. D genes are given only for firm matches. Where a row states a size, it is once, few, many or the class of an expanded clone; other rows omit it.

TRBV4-3	TRBJ2-7	NA	TRBD1	CASSQDRGQGDEQYF	TGCGCCAGCAGCCAAGATCGGGGACAGGGCGACGAGCAGTACTTC
TRBV5-6	TRBJ2-1	NA	NA	CASSGQASSYNEQFF	TGTGCCAGCAGCGGTCAGGCGAGCTCCTACAATGAGCAGTTCTTC
TRBV2	TRBJ2-5	few	NA	CASIKGGAGETQYF	TGTGCCAGCATCAAGGGGGGGGCCGGAGAGACCCAGTACTTC
TRBV11-3	TRBJ2-2	NA	NA	CASSRKTVNTGELFF	TGTGCCAGCAGCAGGAAGACAGTGAACACCGGGGAGCTGTTTTTT
TRBV5-6	TRBJ2-3	NA	NA	CASSLGAHETQYF	TGTGCCAGCAGCTTGGGAGCGCACGAGACGCAGTATTTT
TRBV18	TRBJ2-7	NA	NA	CASSPGRYEQYF	TGTGCCAGCTCACCTGGTAGATACGAGCAGTACTTC
TRBV15	TRBJ2-1	NA	TRBD2	CATKPGLAGVPSYNEQFF	TGTGCCACCAAACCGGGACTAGCGGGAGTGCCCTCCTACAATGAGCAGTTCTTC
TRBV4-2	TRBJ1-4	once	TRBD1	CASSPSRQGALTNEKLFF	TGTGCCAGCAGCCCCTCCCGGCAGGGGGCTTTGACTAATGAAAAACTGTTTTTT
TRBV4-1	TRBJ1-3	NA	NA	CASSHRLGTGNTIYF	TGCGCCAGCAGCCATAGACTCGGAACTGGAAACACCATATATTTT
TRBV25-1	TRBJ1-2	NA	TRBD1	CASRETGQLARGNGYTF	TGTGCCAGCAGAGAGACAGGGCAATTGGCTAGAGGGAATGGCTACACCTTC
TRBV7-2	TRBJ2-3	NA	NA	CASSFMFSGTDTQYF	TGTGCCAGCAGCTTCATGTTCTCGGGGACAGATACGCAGTATTTT
TRBV9	TRBJ2-7	NA	NA	CASSVGLDYEQYF	TGTGCCAGCAGCGTAGGACTAGACTACGAGCAGTACTTC
TRBV7-9	TRBJ2-1	NA	TRBD1	CASSRDRGTYNEQFF	TGTGCCAGCAGCCGGGACAGGGGAACCTACAATGAGCAGTTCTTC
TRBV6-5	TRBJ1-3	NA	TRBD1	CASQGGASTIYF	TGTGCCAGCCAGGGGGGAGCATCGACCATATATTTT
TRBV28	TRBJ2-7	few	TRBD2	CASSFPRLAGGPYEQYF	TGTGCCAGCAGTTTCCCTCGTCTAGCGGGGGGGCCCTACGAGCAGTACTTC
TRBV28	TRBJ2-7	once	NA	CASNQAGRPAEQYF	TGTGCCAGCAACCAAGCAGGCCGCCCCGCCGAGCAGTACTTC
TRBV6-5	TRBJ2-7	NA	NA	CASSYSIGQGPYEQYF	TGTGCCAGCAGTTACTCGATTGGCCAGGGGCCCTACGAGCAGTACTTC
TRBV5-1	TRBJ2-7	NA	TRBD1	CASSAGTGTYEQYF	TGCGCCAGCAGCGCCGGGACAGGAACCTACGAGCAGTACTTC
TRBV4-2	TRBJ1-2	NA	NA	CASSAPGVESYGYTF	TGTGCCAGCAGCGCCCCGGGGGTGGAGAGCTATGGCTACACCTTC
TRBV11-2	TRBJ2-5	few	NA	CASSAGSGETQYF	TGTGCCAGCAGCGCTGGGTCGGGGGAGACCCAGTACTTC
TRBV12-5	TRBJ1-1	few	NA	CASGTLDRPNTEAFF	TGTGCTAGTGGGACCCTCGACAGACCAAACACTGAAGCTTTCTTT
TRBV18	TRBJ2-7	NA	TRBD1	CASSPLRQGDEQYF	TGTGCCAGCTCACCACTAAGACAGGGGGACGAGCAGTACTTC
TRBV19	TRBJ2-7	NA	TRBD2	CASSSGSVGEQYF	TGTGCCAGTAGTAGCGGGAGTGTCGGCGAGCAGTACTTC
TRBV18	TRBJ2-5	NA	TRBD1	CASSPRTGDLQETQYF	TGTGCCAGCTCACCACGGACAGGGGATCTTCAGGAGACCCAGTACTTC
TRBV29-1	TRBJ2-5	NA	NA	CSVSVSETQYF	TGCAGCGTTTCGGTATCCGAGACCCAGTACTTC
TRBV6-5	TRBJ2-5	NA	TRBD2	CASSLNGLAGEETQYF	TGTGCCAGCAGTTTGAACGGACTAGCGGGAGAAGAGACCCAGTACTTC
TRBV5-8	TRBJ1-1	NA	NA	CASSLIVGGEAFF	TGTGCCAGCAGCTTGATCGTGGGGGGTGAAGCTTTCTTT
TRBV5-1	TRBJ2-3	few	NA	CASSVSREYTDTQYF	TGCGCCAGCAGCGTGTCCAGGGAATACACAGATACGCAGTATTTT
TRBV5-1	TRBJ2-7	NA	NA	CASSLELMGAGAVQEQYF	TGCGCCAGCAGCTTGGAGTTAATGGGGGCTGGGGCGGTTCAAGAGCAGTACTTC
TRBV7-3	TRBJ2-3	NA	NA	CASSPGKSTDTQYF	TGTGCCAGCAGCCCAGGGAAAAGCACAGATACGCAGTATTTT
TRBV9	TRBJ2-7	NA	TRBD1	CASSVVRDRFYEQYF	TGTGCCAGCAGCGTAGTAAGGGACAGGTTCTACGAGCAGTACTTC
TRBV5-1	TRBJ2-3	few	NA	CASSRGTLSTDTQYF	TGCGCCAGCAGCCGGGGGACGTTAAGCACAGATACGCAGTATTTT
TRBV10-3	TRBJ1-1	NA	NA	CAISPGGTLNTEAFF	TGTGCCATCAGCCCCGGGGGAACACTTAACACTGAAGCTTTCTTT
TRBV19	TRBJ2-7	NA	TRBD1	CASSIAAGQGAVEQYF	TGTGCCAGTAGTATAGCCGCGGGACAGGGGGCTGTCGAGCAGTACTTC
TRBV4-3	TRBJ1-5	NA	NA	CASSPGLVSNQPQHF	TGCGCCAGCAGCCCGGGACTCGTGAGCAATCAGCCCCAGCATTTT
TRBV7-2	TRBJ2-2	NA	NA	CASSSHQRQVTGELFF	TGTGCCAGCAGCTCCCACCAGAGACAGGTCACAGGGGAGCTGTTTTTT
TRBV12-5	TRBJ2-7	once	TRBD1	CASGLGQGWGEQYF	TGTGCTAGTGGTTTAGGACAGGGGTGGGGGGAGCAGTACTTC
TRBV7-9	TRBJ2-1	NA	NA	CASSLRSGSSYNEQFF	TGTGCCAGCAGCTTACGTAGTGGGAGCTCCTACAATGAGCAGTTCTTC
TRBV6-1	TRBJ2-2	NA	TRBD2	CASSELLAGGLSNTGELFF	TGTGCCAGCAGTGAACTGCTAGCGGGGGGCCTTTCTAACACCGGGGAGCTGTTTTTT
TRBV2	TRBJ1-1	NA	NA	CASMGYERGGDTEAFF	TGTGCCAGCATGGGATATGAACGGGGGGGAGACACTGAAGCTTTCTTT
TRBV30	TRBJ2-1	NA	TRBD2	CAWSGGLAGGPDEQFF	TGTGCCTGGAGTGGGGGACTAGCGGGAGGGCCCGATGAGCAGTTCTTC
TRBV7-2	TRBJ1-2	once	TRBD1	CASSPRTGVRYGYTF	TGTGCCAGCAGCCCGAGGACAGGGGTTCGCTATGGCTACACCTTC
TRBV7-9	TRBJ2-7	NA	TRBD1	CASSPKTGGLNYEQYF	TGTGCCAGCAGCCCTAAGACAGGGGGCCTTAACTACGAGCAGTACTTC
TRBV28	TRBJ1-1	NA	NA	CASIPGGNTEAFF	TGTGCCAGCATCCCGGGGGGAAACACTGAAGCTTTCTTT
TRBV7-8	TRBJ1-2	once	NA	CASSPSLGWGGYGYTF	TGTGCCAGCAGCCCCAGCTTGGGGTGGGGGGGCTATGGCTACACCTTC
TRBV10-2	TRBJ2-3	NA	NA	CASSVRDTQYF	TGCGCCAGCAGTGTACGGGATACGCAGTATTTT
TRBV27	TRBJ2-1	NA	TRBD2	CASSLLAGGAFISYNEQFF	TGTGCCAGCAGCTTACTAGCGGGAGGCGCATTTATCTCCTACAATGAGCAGTTCTTC
TRBV29-1	TRBJ1-1	NA	NA	CSVRRGGDTEAFF	TGCAGCGTTCGCAGGGGTGGTGACACTGAAGCTTTCTTT
TRBV7-9	TRBJ2-7	NA	NA	CASSLVGRTGSYEQYF	TGTGCCAGCAGCTTAGTTGGCAGAACGGGATCCTACGAGCAGTACTTC
TRBV9	TRBJ2-2	NA	NA	CASSRTQNTGELFF	TGTGCCAGCAGTCGGACTCAAAACACCGGGGAGCTGTTTTTT
TRBV5-1	TRBJ1-6	few	NA	CASSLTVSSYNSPLHF	TGCGCCAGCAGCTTGACAGTAAGCTCCTATAATTCACCCCTCCACTTT
TRBV7-2	TRBJ2-1	NA	NA	CASSSHPEDNEQFF	TGTGCCAGCAGCTCCCACCCGGAGGACAATGAGCAGTTCTTC
TRBV9	TRBJ2-1	NA	TRBD2	CASSGSTGGTSGYNEQFF	TGTGCCAGCAGCGGCTCAACGGGAGGGACTAGCGGGTACAATGAGCAGTTCTTC
TRBV28	TRBJ1-2	once	NA	CASREPGSRYGYTF	TGTGCCAGCAGAGAACCGGGATCGAGATATGGCTACACCTTC